This T cell receptor beta chain was documented in a study of blood T cell repertoires in COVID-19. Study-wide context: The United States, Italy and Spain provided the acute and convalescent COVID-19 samples.

This clone was observed once. Assay used: immunoSEQ multiplex PCR; TCRdb lists only in-frame clones, some missing. This sample has about 170,000 clones, with approximately 87% found just once. The J segment lost 0 bases and the V segment lost 5 bases, leaving 6 bases of the junction unmatched. The germline V gene encodes CDR1 SGHAT and CDR2 FQNNGV. CDR3 length: 17 residues. This sequence originates from a man younger than 30 with active or convalescent COVID-19. The sequenced sample consisted of peripheral blood. This chain joins TRBV11-2 and TRBJ2-6; 8 bases match TRBD2. DNA for the CDR3: TGTGCCAGCAGCCGGACTAGCTCACGCTCTGGGGCCAACGTCCTGACTTTC. Amino acids: CASSRTSSRSGANVLTF. Full variable domain (remainder filled in from reference TRBV11-2 and TRBJ2-6): EAGVAQSPRYKIIEKRQSVAFWCNPISGHATLYWYQQILGQGPKLLIQFQNNGVVDDSQLPKDRFSAERLKGVDSTLKIQPAKLEDSAVYLCASSRTSSRSGANVLTFGAGSRLTVL.